The sequence of this T cell receptor beta chain was determined in a study of blood T cell repertoires in COVID-19. Everyone who took part was roughly 18 to 90 years old, and they came from about 25 US areas. J lost 7 bases, V lost 3 bases, and 6 bases had no gene match. CDR1 SGHRS and CDR2 YFSETQ come from the germline V gene. CDR3 size: 14 residues. Some clones are missing from TCRdb's copy, which holds only in-frame ones; the method was immunoSEQ multiplex PCR. The sample includes 350,000 to 400,000 clones, around nine tenths seen only once; the top ten take more than 0.95%. This chain links TRBV5-1 with TRBJ1-1; 10 bases are a match to TRBD1. The origin of this receptor is a woman aged 18 to 35 who had recovered from COVID-19. Source material: PBMCs or T cells enriched from blood (not recorded which). Here the CDR3 reads CASSSGTGALEAFF. CDR3 bases: TGCGCCAGCAGCTCCGGGACAGGGGCTCTTGAAGCTTTCTTT.